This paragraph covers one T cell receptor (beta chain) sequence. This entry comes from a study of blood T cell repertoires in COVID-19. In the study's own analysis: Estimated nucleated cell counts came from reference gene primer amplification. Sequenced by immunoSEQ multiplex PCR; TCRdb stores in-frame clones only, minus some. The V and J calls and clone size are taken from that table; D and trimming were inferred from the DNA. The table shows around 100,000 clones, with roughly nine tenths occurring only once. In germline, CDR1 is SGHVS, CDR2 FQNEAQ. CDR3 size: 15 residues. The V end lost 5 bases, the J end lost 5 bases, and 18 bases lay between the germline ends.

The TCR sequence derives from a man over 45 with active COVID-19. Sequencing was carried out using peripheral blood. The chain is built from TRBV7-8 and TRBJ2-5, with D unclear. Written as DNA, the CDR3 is TGTGCCAGCAGCCGATCCCGGGTCCCCGGGGAGACCCAGTACTTC. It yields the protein CASSRSRVPGETQYF.